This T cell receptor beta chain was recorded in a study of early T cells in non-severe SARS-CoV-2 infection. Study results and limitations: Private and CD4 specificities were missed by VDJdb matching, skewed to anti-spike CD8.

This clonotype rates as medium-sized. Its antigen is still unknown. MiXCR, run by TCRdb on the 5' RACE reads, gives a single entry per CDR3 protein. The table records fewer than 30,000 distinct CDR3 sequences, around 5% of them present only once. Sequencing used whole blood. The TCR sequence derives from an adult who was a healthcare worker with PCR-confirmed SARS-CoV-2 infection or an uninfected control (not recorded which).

The CDR3 bases are TGTGCCAGCAGCCCCATAGCGGGAGGGCCTGGGAACATTCAGTACTTC. It specifies CASSPIAGGPGNIQYF. The gene calls are TRBV4-2 and TRBJ2-4, with 11 bases identical to TRBD2. With V trimmed by 4 bases and J by 7 bases, 9 bases remained unmatched. The CDR3 is 16 residues long. Germline CDR1 and CDR2: LGHNA and YNFKEQ.